This T cell receptor (beta chain) was captured in a study of T cell clones after liver transplantation. Study-level information: Three of eight recipients were HCV-positive; others had non-autoimmune, non-viral indications. Study-level findings and limits: A significant post-transplant drop in circulating graft-donor-reactive CD4 TCRbeta sequences occurred in most of the 8 subjects.

The table came from immunoSEQ multiplex PCR; TCRdb's copy has only in-frame clones and leaves some out. The sample holds tens of thousands of clones, 60% to 75% seen once. Of note for this clone: Antigen unknown.

The receptor was derived from a human patient who received a liver transplant. Some of the T cells may derive from the graft donor. The sequencing used CD4+ T cells from blood, collected at the 22-month timepoint.

The CDR3 loop is CASSAGQGVPPLHF. In nucleotides, the CDR3 is TGTGCCAGCAGTGCAGGACAGGGAGTTCCACCCCTCCACTTT. V and J are TRBV6-5 and TRBJ1-6, with 8 positions matching TRBD1. CDR3 length equals 14 residues. V lost 5 bases to trimming and J lost 11 bases; unmatched junction nucleotides: 8. Germline V CDR1 and CDR2: MNHEY, SVGAGI.